This T cell receptor (beta chain) stems from a study of PD-L1 blockade in urothelial cancer. Time point in this sample: pretreatment peripheral blood. Profiling relied on immunoSEQ multiplex PCR, and the TCRdb table lists in-frame clones only, not all of them. Of around 57,000 clones detected, roughly four fifths appear once; the ten largest clones hold about 1.6%. There are 15 residues in the CDR3. V lost 2 bases and J 0 bases, leaving 8 bases between the germline ends. The germline gives CDR1 MDHEN, CDR2 SYDVKM. The chain uses TRBV28 and TRBJ1-3; no definite D call. The origin of this receptor is a man in his 70s with urothelial cancer. Material: PBMCs, obtained around atezolizumab (anti-PD-L1) treatment. In DNA, the CDR3 is TGTGCCAGCAGTTTACGGTACCTCTCTGGAAACACCATATATTTT. Translated, it gives CASSLRYLSGNTIYF. The full variable domain, its missing parts supplied by reference TRBV28 and TRBJ1-3, is DVKVTQSSRYLVKRTGEKVFLECVQDMDHENMFWYRQDPGLGLRLIYFSYDVKMKEKGDIPEGYSVSREKKERFSLILESASTNQTSMYLCASSLRYLSGNTIYFGEGSWLTVV.